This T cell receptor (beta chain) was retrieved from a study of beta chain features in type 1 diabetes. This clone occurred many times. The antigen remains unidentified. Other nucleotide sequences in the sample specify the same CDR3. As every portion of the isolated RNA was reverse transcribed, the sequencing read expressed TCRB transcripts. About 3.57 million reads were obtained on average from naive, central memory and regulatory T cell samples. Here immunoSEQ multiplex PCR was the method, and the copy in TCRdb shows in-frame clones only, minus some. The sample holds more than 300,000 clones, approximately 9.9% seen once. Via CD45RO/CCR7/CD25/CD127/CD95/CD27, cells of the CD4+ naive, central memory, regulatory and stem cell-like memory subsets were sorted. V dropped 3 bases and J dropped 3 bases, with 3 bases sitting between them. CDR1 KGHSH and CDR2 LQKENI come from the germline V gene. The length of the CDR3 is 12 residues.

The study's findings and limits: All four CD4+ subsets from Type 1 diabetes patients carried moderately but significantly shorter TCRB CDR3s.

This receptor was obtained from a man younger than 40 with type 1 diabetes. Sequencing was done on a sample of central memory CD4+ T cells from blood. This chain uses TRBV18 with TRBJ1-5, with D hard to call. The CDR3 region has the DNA TGTGCCAGCTCACCGGACAATCAGCCCCAGCATTTT. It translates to CASSPDNQPQHF.